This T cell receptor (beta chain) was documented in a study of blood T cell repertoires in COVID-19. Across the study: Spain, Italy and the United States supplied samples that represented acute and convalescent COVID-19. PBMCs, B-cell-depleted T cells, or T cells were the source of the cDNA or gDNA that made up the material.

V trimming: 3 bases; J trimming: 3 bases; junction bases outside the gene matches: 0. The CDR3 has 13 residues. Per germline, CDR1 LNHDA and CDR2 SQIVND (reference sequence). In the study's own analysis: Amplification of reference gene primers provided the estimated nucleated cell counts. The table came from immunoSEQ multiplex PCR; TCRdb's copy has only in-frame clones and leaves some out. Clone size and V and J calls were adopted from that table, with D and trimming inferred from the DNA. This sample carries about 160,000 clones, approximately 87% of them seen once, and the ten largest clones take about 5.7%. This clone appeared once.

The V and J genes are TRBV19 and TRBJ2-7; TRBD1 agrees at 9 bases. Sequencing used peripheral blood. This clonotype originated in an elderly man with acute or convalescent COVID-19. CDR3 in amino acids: CASSMTGGYEQYF. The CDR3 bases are TGTGCCAGTAGTATGACAGGGGGCTACGAGCAGTACTTC. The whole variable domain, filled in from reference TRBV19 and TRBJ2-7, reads DGGITQSPKYLFRKEGQNVTLSCEQNLNHDAMYWYRQDPGQGLRLIYYSQIVNDFQKGDIAEGYSVSREKKESFPLTVTSAQKNPTAFYLCASSMTGGYEQYFGPGTRLTVT.